This paragraph reports one T cell receptor (beta chain). This record belongs to a study of T cell responses to AZD1222 COVID-19 vaccine. This table comes from immunoSEQ multiplex PCR, and its TCRdb copy is limited to in-frame clones, with some not included. The repertoire holds approximately 150,000 clones, with 91% as singletons. This CDR3 has 14 amino acids. Germline loops: CDR1 SGHTA, CDR2 FQGNSA. V lost 6 bases and J lost 1, with 12 bases in between. The clonotype originates from an adult in good health. The specimen was peripheral blood, collected on day 0 of AZD1222 vaccination. The V and J genes are TRBV7-2 and TRBJ1-1, with a tentative D call TRBD1 (6 bases). The CDR3 sequence: CASRPSTGNTEAFF. As DNA, the CDR3 is TGTGCCAGCAGACCATCGACAGGGAACACTGAAGCTTTCTTT.